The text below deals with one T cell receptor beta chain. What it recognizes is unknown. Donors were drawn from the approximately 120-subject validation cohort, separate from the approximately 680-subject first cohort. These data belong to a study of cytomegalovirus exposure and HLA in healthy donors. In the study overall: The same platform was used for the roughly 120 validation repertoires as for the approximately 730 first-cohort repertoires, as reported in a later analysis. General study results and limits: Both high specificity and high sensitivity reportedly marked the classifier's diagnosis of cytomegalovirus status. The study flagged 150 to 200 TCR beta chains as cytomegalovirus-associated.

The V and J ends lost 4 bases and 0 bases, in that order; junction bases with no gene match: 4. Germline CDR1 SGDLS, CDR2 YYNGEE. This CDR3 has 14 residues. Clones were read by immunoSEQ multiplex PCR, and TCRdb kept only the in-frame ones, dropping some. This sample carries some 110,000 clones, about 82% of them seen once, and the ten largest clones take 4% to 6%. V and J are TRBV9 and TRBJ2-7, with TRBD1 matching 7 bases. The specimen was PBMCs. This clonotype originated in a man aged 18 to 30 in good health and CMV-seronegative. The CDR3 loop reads CASSLTGSSYEQYF. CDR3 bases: TGTGCCAGCAGCTTGACAGGGAGCTCCTACGAGCAGTACTTC. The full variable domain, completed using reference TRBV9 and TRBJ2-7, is DSGVTQTPKHLITATGQRVTLRCSPRSGDLSVYWYQQSLDQGLQFLIQYYNGEERAKGNILERFSAQQFPDLHSELNLSSLELGDSALYFCASSLTGSSYEQYFGPGTRLTVT.